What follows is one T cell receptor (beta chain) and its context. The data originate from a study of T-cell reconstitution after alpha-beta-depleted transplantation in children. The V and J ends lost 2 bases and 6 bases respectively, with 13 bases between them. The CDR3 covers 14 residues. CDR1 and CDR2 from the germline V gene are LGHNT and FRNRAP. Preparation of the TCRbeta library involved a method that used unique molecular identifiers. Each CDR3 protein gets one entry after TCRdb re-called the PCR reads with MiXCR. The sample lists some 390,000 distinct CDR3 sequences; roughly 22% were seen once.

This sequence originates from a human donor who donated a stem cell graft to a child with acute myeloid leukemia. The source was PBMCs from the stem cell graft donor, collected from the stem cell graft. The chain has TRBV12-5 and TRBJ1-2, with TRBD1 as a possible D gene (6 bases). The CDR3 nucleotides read TGTGCTAGTGGTTTGACCCAGACAGGAAATGGCTACACCTTC. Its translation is CASGLTQTGNGYTF.